This TCR beta chain appears in the sequencing data of a study of control samples from healthy donors and cancer patients. The CDR3 length is 13 residues. Per germline, CDR1 GTSNPN and CDR2 SVGIG (reference sequence). V lost 3 bases, J lost 5 bases, and 12 bases lay in between. The assay was immunoSEQ multiplex PCR, and TCRdb's table has in-frame clones only and misses some. The table lists roughly 80,000 clones, around 92% of them singletons, with about 5% in the top ten. Material: blood. The receptor was derived from an older woman in good health. The chain recombines TRBV30 with TRBJ2-3; TRBD1 is a possible D gene (6 bases). The CDR3 loop is CAWRVGAGDTQYF. In DNA form, the CDR3 reads TGTGCCTGGAGGGTGGGGGCTGGAGATACGCAGTATTTT.